This passage covers 20 T cell receptor beta chains from one sample sequenced in a study of cytomegalovirus exposure and HLA in healthy donors. The method was immunoSEQ multiplex PCR; TCRdb's version includes in-frame clones alone and lacks a portion of them. The sample has 150,000 to 200,000 clones, approximately 90% seen once; the top ten hold just under 3%. Sequenced: PBMCs. The source of these receptors is a man aged 18 to 30 in good health and CMV-seronegative.

This clone has a single count. The chain couples TRBV28 to TRBJ1-5, with unresolved D. This CDR3 is built from 14 residues. Germline-derived CDR1 and CDR2 are MDHEN and SYDVKM. V shed 5 bases and J shed 7 bases, with 15 bases lying between them. The CDR3 DNA is TGTGCCAGCAGTCATTCGACGACACTCCAGCCCCAGCATTTT. This gives the protein CASSHSTTLQPQHF.

This chain uses TRBV7-6 with TRBJ2-3; no clear D gene. V was cut by 1 base and J by 4 bases, with 12 bases left in between. Germline assignment: CDR1 SGHVS and CDR2 FNYEAQ. This CDR3 is built from 15 residues. The CDR3 region has the DNA TGTGCCAGCAGCTTAGGTTTGAGCGCTCCAGATACGCAGTATTTT. Protein sequence: CASSLGLSAPDTQYF.

The chain couples TRBV7-9 to TRBJ2-7; 8 positions agree with TRBD2. The CDR3 consists of 16 residues. The J segment lost 0 bases and the V segment lost 5 bases, leaving 9 bases of the junction unmatched. Per the germline V gene, CDR1 is SEHNR and CDR2 is FQNEAQ (reference sequence). CDR3 region: CASSPLLAESSYEQYF. CDR3 sequence (DNA): TGTGCCAGCAGCCCCTTACTAGCGGAGAGCTCCTACGAGCAGTACTTC.

The J gene is TRBJ1-1, the V gene TRBV7-2, with D maybe TRBD1 (5 bases). Between the trimmed V and J ends, which lost 4 bases and 2 bases, there was a span of 17 bases. The CDR3 has 16 amino acids. From germline, CDR1 is SGHTA and CDR2 FQGNSA. The CDR3 loop reads CASSSVRGGTNTEAFF. The CDR3 region has the DNA TGTGCCAGCAGCTCCGTCCGCGGGGGGACCAACACTGAAGCTTTCTTT.

The chain has TRBV19 and TRBJ2-4; TRBD2 matches 10 bases. From germline, CDR1 is LNHDA and CDR2 SQIVND (reference sequence). V gave up 4 bases and J gave up 1 base; unmatched junction bases: 10. This CDR3 has 18 residues. The CDR3: CASSTGLAEGAAKNIQYF. The DNA of the CDR3 is TGTGCCAGTAGTACAGGACTAGCGGAGGGGGCGGCCAAAAACATTCAGTACTTC.

The chain has TRBV19 and TRBJ2-1; 14 bases fit TRBD2. V trimming: 6 bases; J trimming: 8 bases; junction bases outside the gene matches: 6. CDR3 size: 15 residues. Germline V lookup: CDR1 LNHDA, CDR2 SQIVND (reference sequence). This CDR3 reads CASRAGTSGGYEQFF. The CDR3 bases are TGTGCCAGTAGGGCCGGGACTAGCGGGGGTTATGAGCAGTTCTTC. Variable domain in full (rest from reference TRBV19 and TRBJ2-1): DGGITQSPKYLFRKEGQNVTLSCEQNLNHDAMYWYRQDPGQGLRLIYYSQIVNDFQKGDIAEGYSVSREKKESFPLTVTSAQKNPTAFYLCASRAGTSGGYEQFFGPGTRLTVL.

This clone was found once. This rearrangement joins TRBV10-3 to TRBJ2-7; possibly TRBD2 for D (6 bases). Between the trimmed V and J ends, which lost 0 bases and 4 bases, there was a span of 13 bases. The germline gives CDR1 ENHRY, CDR2 SYGVKD. The CDR3 loop spans 15 amino acids. In DNA, the CDR3 is TGTGCCATCAGTGAGTCCCATTTAGGGAGGTACGAGCAGTACTTC. Its translation: CAISESHLGRYEQYF.

The chain carries TRBV27 and TRBJ2-7, with D perhaps TRBD1 (6 bases). V lost 3 bases, J lost 1 base, and 10 bases lay in between. The CDR3 extends over 14 amino acids. CDR1 and CDR2 from the germline V gene are MNHEY and SMNVEV (reference sequence). The CDR3 DNA is TGTGCCAGCAGTTTTGGGGGCAGGTCCTACGAGCAGTACTTC. Protein product: CASSFGGRSYEQYF.

V is TRBV10-2 and J is TRBJ2-7; 7 bases agree with TRBD2. Germline trimming cut 8 bases from V and 5 bases from J; bases unmatched to any gene: 3. This CDR3 region has 11 residues. Germline V gives CDR1 WSHSY, CDR2 SAAADI. In nucleotides, the CDR3 is TGCGCCAGCGGCGGGAGACACGAGCAGTACTTC. As protein: CASGGRHEQYF.

CDR3: CASSADRGPYTEAFF. CDR3 nucleotide sequence: TGTGCCAGCAGTGCTGACAGGGGGCCCTACACTGAAGCTTTCTTT. V is TRBV27 and J is TRBJ1-1; TRBD1 aligns across 10 bases. CDR3 length: 15 amino acids. Per germline, CDR1 MNHEY and CDR2 SMNVEV (reference sequence). V trimming: 5 bases; J trimming: 3 bases; junction bases outside the gene matches: 6.

The chain is built from TRBV2 and TRBJ2-5, with D possibly matching TRBD1 (5 bases). V lost 6 bases, J lost 4 bases, and 15 bases lay in between. The CDR3 is 14 amino acids. Germline CDR1 is SNHLY and CDR2 is FYNNEI. The CDR3 protein is CASRRDWGGETQYF. Here the CDR3 DNA reads TGTGCCAGCAGGCGCGACTGGGGCGGAGAGACCCAGTACTTC. Full variable domain (rest looked up from reference TRBV2 and TRBJ2-5): EPEVTQTPSHQVTQMGQEVILRCVPISNHLYFYWYRQILGQKVEFLVSFYNNEISEKSEIFDDQFSVERPDGSNFTLKIRSTKLEDSAMYFCASRRDWGGETQYFGPGTRLLVL.

As concerns this clone: Germline and junction disagree at one end, which may indicate a read error. CDR3 coding DNA: TGTGCTAGCAGCCCCGGGACAGGGGTGTCCCCCCCGCAGTATTTT. Its protein product is CASSPGTGVSPPQYF. The V and J genes are TRBV7-7 and TRBJ2-3, with 10 positions matching TRBD1. Per germline, CDR1 SSHAT and CDR2 FNYEAQ (reference sequence). This CDR3 contains 15 residues.

The V and J genes are TRBV13 and TRBJ2-1; 7 bases map to TRBD1. The length of the CDR3 is 12 residues. Trimming cost V 5 bases and J 8 bases; bases outside gene matches: 3. Germline V gene data show CDR1 as PRHDT and CDR2 as FYEKMQ (reference sequence). The chain's CDR3 is CASSPDRDEQFF. The CDR3 nucleotides are TGTGCCAGCAGCCCCGACAGGGATGAGCAGTTCTTC.

The sample holds one count of this clone. The rearrangement uses TRBV27 and TRBJ2-2; tentative D call: TRBD1 (7 bases). CDR3 length equals 15 residues. V was shortened by 1 base and J by 7 bases, with 13 bases between the two germline ends. CDR1 MNHEY and CDR2 SMNVEV come from the germline V gene (reference sequence). The CDR3 reads CASSLYSGGNGELFF. The CDR3 bases are TGTGCCAGCAGTTTATATTCAGGGGGGAACGGGGAGCTGTTTTTT.

This clone came up once. The chain uses TRBV2 and TRBJ2-3; 10 nucleotides agree with TRBD2. The germline CDR1 and CDR2 sequences are SNHLY and FYNNEI. Germline trimming cut 4 bases from V and 4 bases from J; bases unmatched to any gene: 8. The CDR3 spans 16 residues. CDR3 nucleotide sequence: TGTGCCAGCAGTGTGGGTCTAGCGGGAGATCCAGATACGCAGTATTTT. Residues: CASSVGLAGDPDTQYF.

The DNA of the CDR3 is TGTGCCAGCAGCTTAGGAGGGTTAGCAGGGCCCTTCCCCTACGAGCAGTACTTC. Translating gives CASSLGGLAGPFPYEQYF. This sequence joins TRBV13 and TRBJ2-7, with D perhaps TRBD1 (5 bases). This CDR3 comprises 18 residues. Germline V gene data show CDR1 as PRHDT and CDR2 as FYEKMQ (reference sequence). V was cut by 0 bases and J by 2 bases, with 20 bases left in between.

This chain uses TRBV25-1 with TRBJ2-7; a weak D match, TRBD1 (5 bases). CDR1 MGHDK and CDR2 SYGVNS come from the germline V gene. This CDR3 is 11 amino acids long. CDR3 amino acids: CALQAFYEQYF. The CDR3 DNA reads TGTGCTTTACAGGCGTTCTACGAGCAGTACTTC.

The CDR3 coding sequence is TGCAGCGTTGTACTGGACAGAAAAGAGACCCAGTACTTC. It codes for CSVVLDRKETQYF. The chain joins TRBV29-1 to TRBJ2-5; a possible D gene is TRBD1 (6 bases). The V gene's germline CDR1 is SQVTM and CDR2 ANQGSEA. This CDR3 has 13 residues. Trimming took 4 bases from V and 3 from J, leaving 12 bases between them.

There are a few counts of this clone. This rearrangement joins TRBV27 to TRBJ2-2, with D perhaps TRBD1 (5 bases). The V end was cut by 2 bases, the J end by 6 bases, with 13 bases between. Per germline, CDR1 MNHEY and CDR2 SMNVEV (reference sequence). This CDR3 spans 15 amino acids. The DNA of the CDR3 is TGTGCCAGCAGTTTACGGACAACCGTTGCCGGGGAGCTGTTTTTT. This translates into CASSLRTTVAGELFF.

This chain connects TRBV29-1 to TRBJ2-7, with D possibly matching TRBD2 (6 bases). Germline V gene sequence: CDR1 SQVTM, CDR2 ANQGSEA. CDR3 length equals 13 residues. V was clipped by 7 bases and J by 3 bases, with 16 bases between them. This CDR3 is CSATGTLFYEQYF. The CDR3 DNA follows: TGCAGCGCTACCGGGACTCTCTTCTACGAGCAGTACTTC.